This is a list of T cell receptor beta chains from one sample in a study of T cell repertoires in cytomegalovirus infection. TCRdb analysed the reads with MiXCR anew, one entry per CDR3 protein. The repertoire consists of about 300,000 distinct CDR3 sequences, with roughly 9.3% occurring once and the leading ten covering around 2.5%. The sequenced sample was PBMCs. The receptors here all came from a human donor in good health (CMV status not recorded). Some clones in this sample may be carry-over from other donors' samples. Both conserved end residues are part of each CDR3. The order of the fields is V gene, J gene, D gene, clone size, CDR3 protein, CDR3 DNA. A D gene is named only where the DNA matches it firmly. Not every row has a clone size; where given, it reads once, few, many or a size class.

TRBV19	TRBJ2-5	.	many	CASSSGGLAEETQYF	TGTGCCAGTAGTTCCGGAGGACTCGCCGAAGAGACCCAGTACTTC
TRBV28	TRBJ2-5	.	few	CASSFPPPSIQAEETQYF	TGTGCCAGCAGTTTCCCTCCCCCGTCTATCCAAGCGGAAGAGACCCAGTACTTC
TRBV2	TRBJ2-1	TRBD2	many	CASRGLAGSYNEQFF	TGTGCCAGCAGGGGACTAGCGGGCTCCTACAATGAGCAGTTCTTC
TRBV7-9	TRBJ1-5	.	many	CASSPLVQASNQPQHF	TGTGCCAGCAGCCCCTTGGTTCAGGCTAGCAATCAGCCCCAGCATTTT
TRBV20-1	TRBJ1-2	.	many	CSPLGGILAGYTF	TGCAGCCCTTTAGGGGGGATATTAGCTGGCTACACCTTC
TRBV7-9	TRBJ1-1	.	few	CASSLAEVLSRF	TGTGCCAGCAGCTTAGCTGAGGTCCTCTCGAGGTTT
TRBV20-1	TRBJ2-4	TRBD2	many	CSATPGTSVLDGAKNIQYF	TGCAGTGCTACTCCCGGGACTAGCGTCCTTGACGGAGCCAAAAACATTCAGTACTTC
TRBV20-1	TRBJ2-1	.	many	CSAGRGAGRNEQFF	TGCAGTGCTGGACGGGGGGCGGGGCGGAATGAGCAGTTCTTC
TRBV28	TRBJ2-3	.	many	CASSRGDKNTDTQYF	TGTGCCAGCAGCCGGGGGGACAAAAACACAGATACGCAGTATTTT
TRBV12-3/TRBV12-4	TRBJ1-2	.	many	CASSLRGAYTF	TGTGCCAGCAGTTTGAGGGGCGCCTACACCTTC
TRBV20-1	TRBJ2-3	TRBD2	.	CSAPLWASGGTDTQYF	TGCAGTGCCCCCCTTTGGGCTAGCGGGGGAACAGATACGCAGTATTTT
TRBV10-3	TRBJ1-1	TRBD1	.	CAISLTGGDTEAFF	TGTGCCATTAGTCTTACAGGGGGGGACACTGAAGCTTTCTTT
TRBV19	TRBJ1-5	.	.	CASSGRARSNQPQHF	TGTGCCAGTAGTGGGAGGGCACGGAGCAATCAGCCCCAGCATTTT
TRBV7-9	TRBJ2-7	TRBD2	many	CASSFSGAAYEQYF	TGTGCCAGCAGCTTTAGCGGGGCGGCCTACGAGCAGTACTTC
TRBV2	TRBJ2-3	.	many	CASSDPGGPDTQYF	TGTGCCAGCAGTGACCCCGGGGGACCAGATACGCAGTATTTT
TRBV6-2/TRBV6-3	TRBJ2-5	.	many	CASMRPQGLETQYF	TGTGCCAGCATGCGGCCCCAGGGATTGGAGACCCAGTACTTC
TRBV7-9	TRBJ1-3	TRBD1	.	CASSSDRTGNTIYF	TGTGCCAGCAGCTCGGACAGGACTGGAAACACCATATATTTT
TRBV6-5	TRBJ1-5	.	many	CASSYGRTDSNQPQHF	TGTGCCAGCAGTTACGGGCGAACAGATAGCAATCAGCCCCAGCATTTT
TRBV28	TRBJ2-1	.	many	CASSLIGRGTDEQFF	TGTGCCAGCAGTTTAATCGGCAGGGGAACAGATGAGCAGTTCTTC
TRBV2	TRBJ2-5	.	many	CASSEALTPLQETQYF	TGTGCCAGCAGTGAAGCGCTTACGCCCCTGCAGGAGACCCAGTACTTC
TRBV29-1	TRBJ1-4	.	many	CSVAGRATNEKLFF	TGCAGCGTTGCCGGGAGAGCAACTAATGAAAAACTGTTTTTT
TRBV12-5	TRBJ2-1	.	few	CASSGHYNEQFF	TGTGCTAGTTCAGGCCATTACAATGAGCAGTTCTTC
TRBV10-3	TRBJ2-1	TRBD1	many	CAISGQGENYEQFF	TGTGCCATCAGTGGGCAGGGGGAAAACTATGAGCAGTTCTTC
TRBV7-2	TRBJ2-5	.	many	CASSSDLVVPQYF	TGTGCCAGCAGCTCGGACTTGGTGGTGCCCCAGTACTTC
TRBV4-1	TRBJ2-1	TRBD1	many	CASSQDRTGYNEQFF	TGCGCCAGCAGCCAAGACCGGACAGGCTACAATGAGCAGTTCTTC